The 16 T cell receptor beta chains below all came from one sample that was sequenced in a study of human T cells and chemical hapten exposure. TCRdb re-called the 5' RACE reads with MiXCR, one entry per CDR3 protein. The table includes approximately 80,000 distinct CDR3 sequences, about a sixth detected once. Someone pulled total RNA out of unfractionated whole blood. The receptor set was obtained from a female donor in good health.

This clonotype was counted between two and nine times. The chain has TRBV7-9 and TRBJ2-7, with D unresolved. Germline CDR1 SEHNR, CDR2 FQNEAQ (reference sequence). Trimming shortened V by 5 bases and J by 6 bases, and 17 bases separated the two germline ends. This CDR3 has 14 residues. The CDR3 DNA follows: TGTGCCAGCAGCCCTACGGGTATGAGTCGCGAGCAGTACTTC. This translates into CASSPTGMSREQYF. Using reference TRBV7-9 and TRBJ2-7 for the parts outside the CDR3, the full variable domain is DTGVSQNPRHKITKRGQNVTFRCDPISEHNRLYWYRQTLGQGPEFLTYFQNEAQLEKSRLLSDRFSAERPKGSFSTLEIQRTEQGDSAMYLCASSPTGMSREQYFGPGTRLTVT.

This clonotype has more than one count but fewer than ten. The chain employs TRBV2 and TRBJ1-5; 7 bases match TRBD1. The germline gives CDR1 SNHLY, CDR2 FYNNEI. V lost 1 base to trimming and J lost 6 bases; unmatched junction nucleotides: 3. The CDR3 is 14 amino acids. The CDR3 reads CASSEVGQLQPQHF. In DNA form, the CDR3 reads TGTGCCAGCAGTGAAGTGGGACAGCTTCAGCCCCAGCATTTT.

V usage is TRBV5-1 and J usage is TRBJ1-4; D gene ambiguous. This CDR3 spans 15 amino acids. V was shortened by 4 bases and J by 0 bases, with 10 bases between the two germline ends. CDR1 is SGHRS, CDR2 YFSETQ, per germline. This CDR3 reads CASSLPSPTNEKLFF. The CDR3, as DNA: TGCGCCAGCAGCCTCCCAAGTCCAACTAATGAAAAACTGTTTTTT.

Comments on this clonotype: With a much larger clone just one base away, this may be a read error. The chain is built from TRBV20-1 and TRBJ1-3, with D possibly being TRBD1 (5 bases). Germline CDR1 and CDR2: DFQATT and SNEGSKA (reference sequence). This CDR3 is built from 15 residues. With 1 base removed from V and 0 bases from J, the gap between germline ends came to 10 bases. The CDR3 loop is CSARVPGLSGNTIYF. The CDR3 DNA is TGCAGTGCTAGAGTCCCGGGACTCTCTGGAAACACCATATATTTT.

The V call is TRBV9, the J call TRBJ2-1; D gene ambiguous. The CDR3 has 14 residues. Germline values: CDR1 SGDLS, CDR2 YYNGEE. The ends were cut back, 0 bases at V and 5 bases at J, with 9 bases in the middle. DNA of the CDR3: TGTGCCAGCAGCGTAGCGGGCAGAAACAATGAGCAGTTCTTC. Translating it yields CASSVAGRNNEQFF.

This chain links TRBV7-9 with TRBJ1-2; D remains unclear. V was shortened by 1 base and J by 8 bases, with 11 bases between the two germline ends. Per germline, CDR1 SEHNR and CDR2 FQNEAQ (reference sequence). This CDR3 is built from 13 residues. CDR3 in amino acids: CASSLVQTSGYTF. In DNA form, the CDR3 reads TGTGCCAGCAGCTTAGTACAAACGAGCGGCTACACCTTC.

This clonotype has only a few counts. V usage is TRBV2 and J usage is TRBJ1-5; unclear D gene. There are 15 residues in the CDR3. Trimming pared 2 bases from V and 3 bases from J, leaving 11 bases between. CDR1 SNHLY and CDR2 FYNNEI come from the germline V gene. CDR3 sequence: CASSEQSITNQPQHF. The CDR3 DNA reads as TGTGCCAGCAGTGAACAGTCCATAACCAATCAGCCCCAGCATTTT.

The chain couples TRBV6-5 to TRBJ1-1; D ambiguous. This CDR3 spans 13 amino acids. Trimming removed 2 bases from V and 4 bases from J, with 8 bases in between. The germline V gene has CDR1 MNHEY and CDR2 SVGAGI. The CDR3 sequence: CASSYREGTEAFF. The DNA for the CDR3 is TGTGCCAGCAGTTACAGGGAGGGCACTGAAGCTTTCTTT.

Ten or more counts support this clonotype. The rearrangement uses TRBV5-1 and TRBJ2-2; D is uncertain. The V gene's germline CDR1 is SGHRS and CDR2 YFSETQ. The CDR3 length is 16 residues. Trimming shortened V by 0 bases and J by 2 bases, and 11 bases separated the two germline ends. The CDR3 bases are TGCGCCAGCAGCTTGGTATTCGTCGGTAACACCGGGGAGCTGTTTTTT. This codes for CASSLVFVGNTGELFF.

This clonotype came up many times. CDR3 DNA: TGCGCCAGCAGTCGTAACAACAGGGTCGACTCCTACAATGAGCAGTTCTTC. Its protein is CASSRNNRVDSYNEQFF. The chain employs TRBV5-1 and TRBJ2-1; a weak D match, TRBD1 (6 bases). The CDR3 extends over 17 amino acids. V was pared by 5 bases and J by 0 bases, with 18 bases between. From germline, CDR1 is SGHRS and CDR2 YFSETQ.

A few counts support this clonotype. The chain is built from TRBV28 and TRBJ1-4; no definite D call. Germline-derived CDR1 and CDR2 are MDHEN and SYDVKM. V was trimmed by 2 bases and J by 6 bases, leaving 10 bases between them. The CDR3 covers 14 residues. CDR3 sequence (DNA): TGTGCCAGCAGTTTACGAACCCACTATGAAAAACTGTTTTTT. Translated: CASSLRTHYEKLFF.

This clonotype was detected only a few times. The CDR3 spells CASSVIGGETQYF. CDR3 DNA: TGTGCCAGCAGCGTGATAGGGGGAGAGACCCAGTACTTC. V gene TRBV2 combines with J gene TRBJ2-5, with TRBD1 as a possible D gene (6 bases). This CDR3 has 13 residues. V lost 6 bases, J lost 4 bases, and 12 bases lay in between. Germline V gives CDR1 SNHLY, CDR2 FYNNEI.

This clonotype was observed a few times. The chain employs TRBV12-3 or TRBV12-4 and TRBJ2-4; D may be TRBD1 (6 bases). The CDR3 is 15 amino acids. Trimming stripped 6 bases from V and 6 bases from J, with 18 bases between. CDR3 loop: CASRIQGPTGNIQYF. The CDR3 nucleotides are TGTGCCAGCAGGATCCAGGGGCCCACGGGAAACATTCAGTACTTC.

This clonotype was seen a few times. V gene TRBV29-1 combines with J gene TRBJ1-2; TRBD1 agrees at 7 bases. Germline CDR1 reads SQVTM; CDR2 reads ANQGSEA. This CDR3 spans 11 amino acids. V shed 6 bases and J 4 bases; nucleotides not matched to a gene: 2. The CDR3 sequence: CSVGTVYGYTF. The CDR3 DNA is TGCAGCGTAGGGACAGTCTATGGCTACACCTTC.

The V call is TRBV5-1, the J call TRBJ1-1; weak D call: TRBD1 (6 bases). CDR1 SGHRS and CDR2 YFSETQ come from the germline V gene. This CDR3 has 14 residues. Trimming took off 4 bases at V and 1 base at J, with 11 bases between the two ends. The DNA for the CDR3 is TGCGCCAGCAGCGGACAGAGTTCGAACACTGAAGCTTTCTTT. Translation: CASSGQSSNTEAFF.

V usage is TRBV20-1 and J usage is TRBJ2-7; D gene uncertain. The CDR3 has 12 amino acids. Germline values: CDR1 DFQATT, CDR2 SNEGSKA (reference sequence). V was trimmed by 0 bases and J by 4 bases, leaving 7 bases between them. CDR3 amino acids: CSARDRFYEQYF. CDR3 DNA: TGCAGTGCTAGAGACAGGTTTTACGAGCAGTACTTC.